This TCR beta chain was recorded in a study of technical replicates of blood from several donors (dated by TCRdb to 2015 to 2018). Via the germline V gene (reference sequence), CDR1 is LNHDA and CDR2 SQIVND. Cut back by 7 bases and 0 bases, the V and J ends lie 13 bases apart. Spanning cysteine to phenylalanine, the CDR3 consists of 14 amino acids. Only CDR3 DNA is held: 42 bases, read in frame from base 1. The library was produced with the immunoSEQ multiplex PCR assay. TCRdb holds this immuneACCESS table with in-frame rearrangements only. Some clones are missing; in checked studies, unresolved V genes explain under half, and the rest has no known cause. The sample table shows 100,000 or so clones, and about 96% are seen once. In total, the top ten clones hold more than 0.2% of the sample. A remark on this clone: There is no known antigen for this receptor. The input lacks base qualities; no much larger clone sits a single base away.

Sequenced material: T cells isolated from PBMCs. The receptor comes from a human donor in good health. The chain employs TRBV19 and TRBJ2-7, with the D gene not clear enough to name. The CDR3 corresponds to CASTAAEDSYEQYF. The nucleotides are TGTGCCAGTACCGCGGCGGAAGACTCCTACGAGCAGTACTTC. Reference TRBV19 and TRBJ2-7 genes cover what lies past the CDR3, so the full variable domain is DGGITQSPKYLFRKEGQNVTLSCEQNLNHDAMYWYRQDPGQGLRLIYYSQIVNDFQKGDIAEGYSVSREKKESFPLTVTSAQKNPTAFYLCASTAAEDSYEQYFGPGTRLTVT.